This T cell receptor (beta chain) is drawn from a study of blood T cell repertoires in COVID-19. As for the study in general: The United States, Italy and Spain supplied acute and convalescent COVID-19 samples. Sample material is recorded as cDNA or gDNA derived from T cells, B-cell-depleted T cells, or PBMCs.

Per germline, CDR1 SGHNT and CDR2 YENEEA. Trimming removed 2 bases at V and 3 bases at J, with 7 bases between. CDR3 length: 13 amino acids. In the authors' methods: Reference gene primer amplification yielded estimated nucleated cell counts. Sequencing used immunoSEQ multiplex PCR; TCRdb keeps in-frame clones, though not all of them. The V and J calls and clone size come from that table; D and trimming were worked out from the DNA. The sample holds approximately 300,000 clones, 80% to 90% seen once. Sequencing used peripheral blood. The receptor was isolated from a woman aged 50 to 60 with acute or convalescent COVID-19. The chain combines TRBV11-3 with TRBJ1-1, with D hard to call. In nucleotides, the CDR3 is TGTGCCAGCAGCTTATATTTCGACACTGAAGCTTTCTTT. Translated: CASSLYFDTEAFF.